These T cell receptor beta chains were read from a single sample in a study of blood T cells in healthy people across ages. TCRdb called the 5' RACE reads again in MiXCR, with one record for every CDR3 protein. The top ten hold 20% to 25% of the sample, which has 710,000 or so distinct CDR3 sequences, about 20% seen once. The sequenced sample consisted of blood. All receptors come from an older man in good health. Each CDR3 is given with its conserved first and last residue. The D gene is left open where the match is weak. The size of a clone is reported for some rows only, either as once, few or many, or as a class for expanded clones.

TRBJ1-1 . . TRBV6-2/TRBV6-3 TGTGCCACCATCCGCCTGGCAGGTTCCATGAACACTGAAGCTTTCTTT CATIRLAGSMNTEAFF
TRBJ2-1 TRBD2 many TRBV4-3 TGCGCCAGCAGCCTCGGGACTAGCGGGAGTAATTGGCGCAATGAGCAGTTCTTC CASSLGTSGSNWRNEQFF
TRBJ1-2 . . TRBV13 TGTGCCAGCAGCGCCTGGGGGGTAGATGGCTACACCTTC CASSAWGVDGYTF
TRBJ2-3 TRBD2 many TRBV20-1 TGCAGTGCTAGAGATATTGCGGGAGCGGCAGATACGCAGTATTTT CSARDIAGAADTQYF
TRBJ2-3 . few TRBV23-1 TGCGCCAGCAGTTGCGGTGGTCCTAGCACAGATACGCAGTATTTT CASSCGGPSTDTQYF
TRBJ1-4 . . TRBV20-1 TGCAGTGCTAGAGATCCGGGCAGGGTGGGTGAAAAACTGTTTTTT CSARDPGRVGEKLFF
TRBJ2-1 . few TRBV7-9 TGTGCCAGCGAGGGGAGCAATGAGCAGTTCTTC CASEGSNEQFF
TRBJ2-1 TRBD1 few TRBV20-1 TGCAGCAAACAGGGGGCGTACAATGAGCAGTTCTTC CSKQGAYNEQFF
TRBJ1-6 TRBD1 . TRBV4-3 TGCGCCAGCAGCCAAGAGGGGACAGGAGTTTCACCCCTCCACTTT CASSQEGTGVSPLHF
TRBJ2-5 . many TRBV18 TGTGCCAGCTCACCACGAGCCGACCAAGAGACCCAGTACTTC CASSPRADQETQYF
TRBJ2-3 TRBD2 few TRBV5-4 TGTGCCAGCAGCTTGGCCGGGGCGGGGGTTGATACGCAGTATTTT CASSLAGAGVDTQYF
TRBJ1-2 . few TRBV6-2/TRBV6-3 TGTGCCAGCAGAACTAGGGGGGCAGGTGGCTACACCTTC CASRTRGAGGYTF
TRBJ2-2 . . TRBV5-1 TGCGCCAGCAGCTTGGACAGCTCGAACACCGGGGAGCTGTTTTTT CASSLDSSNTGELFF
TRBJ2-5 TRBD1 . TRBV19 TGTGCCAGCGCGGACAGGAAGGAGACCCAGTACTTC CASADRKETQYF
TRBJ2-1 TRBD1 . TRBV5-1 TGCGCCAGCAGCGGGGGACAGCAGTACCATGAGCAGTTCTTC CASSGGQQYHEQFF
TRBJ2-5 . . TRBV5-1 TGCGCCAGCAGCCCCGGTGGCAGGGATGGAGAGACCCAGTACTTC CASSPGGRDGETQYF
TRBJ2-2 . few TRBV7-8 TGTGCCAGCAGCCCAGACCCCAGGAGGACCGGGGAGCTGTTTTTT CASSPDPRRTGELFF
TRBJ2-3 TRBD2 . TRBV12-3/TRBV12-4 TGCGCCAGCAGCGACAGCGGGAAGGGGGATACGCAGTATTTT CASSDSGKGDTQYF
TRBJ1-3 . . TRBV6-5 TGTGCCAGCACCACGACAGCTCGTGGGGAAAACACCATATATTTT CASTTTARGENTIYF
TRBJ2-1 TRBD1 few TRBV9 TGTGCCAGCAGCGTATCAACAGGGGGCTCCTACAATGAGCAGTTCTTC CASSVSTGGSYNEQFF
TRBJ1-5 TRBD1 few TRBV6-1 TGTGCCAGCAGTGAAGTCAACAGGGGGCAGCCCCAGCATTTT CASSEVNRGQPQHF
TRBJ2-1 TRBD2 few TRBV20-1 TGCAGTGCTAGAGGGGGACTAGAGCAGTTCTTC CSARGGLEQFF
TRBJ2-6 TRBD1 few TRBV7-2 TGTGCCAGCAGCTTCCGACAGGGGACTGGGGCCAACGTCCTGACTTTC CASSFRQGTGANVLTF
TRBJ2-7 . . TRBV6-6 TGTGCCAGCAGTTCGGGAGTGATCTACGAGCAGTACTTC CASSSGVIYEQYF
TRBJ2-7 . . TRBV9 TGTGCCAGCAGCGTAGCTTGGGGCGGCGGCAAGCAGTACTTC CASSVAWGGGKQYF
TRBJ1-3 . few TRBV5-1 TGCGCCAGCAGCTTTAACATGGGCCATGGAAACACCATATATTTT CASSFNMGHGNTIYF
TRBJ2-3 TRBD2 few TRBV5-6 TGTGCCAGCACCACGGGAGGGGTAAGAGATACGCAGTATTTT CASTTGGVRDTQYF
TRBJ2-1 TRBD1 . TRBV15 TGTGCCATCGGAACCGGGACAGGGCTAAATGAGCAGTTCTTC CAIGTGTGLNEQFF
TRBJ2-1 . many TRBV6-4 TGTGCCAGCAGTGACTCCAGGTCTAATGAGCAGTTCTTC CASSDSRSNEQFF
TRBJ2-3 TRBD2 few TRBV27 TGTGCCAGCAGTTTTATCCCTATACGGGAGGCCAGCACAGATACGCAGTATTTT CASSFIPIREASTDTQYF
TRBJ2-1 . few TRBV7-2 TGTGCCAGCAGCCAACAGAATGAGCAGTTCTTC CASSQQNEQFF
TRBJ1-1 . few TRBV14 TGTGCCAGCAGCCAAGAAGTGGCCGAAGCTTTCTTT CASSQEVAEAFF
TRBJ2-3 TRBD2 . TRBV20-1 TGCAGTGCCCCTCATATTGGACTAGCGGGAGGAGATACGCAGTATTTT CSAPHIGLAGGDTQYF
TRBJ2-1 . . TRBV14 TGTGCCAGCAGCCAAGCAGTGACTACCTGGAATGAGCAGTTCTTC CASSQAVTTWNEQFF
TRBJ1-1 TRBD1 few TRBV9 TGTGCCAGCAGCACAGGGGGTTGGACTGAAGCTTTCTTT CASSTGGWTEAFF
TRBJ2-3 . few TRBV5-1 TGCGCCAGCAGCCAAGCTAGCCCACAGGATACGCAGTATTTT CASSQASPQDTQYF
TRBJ2-1 TRBD2 few TRBV18 TGTGCCAACTCACCAGAGCTTGCGGGAGGTTTGTATGAGCAGTTCTTC CANSPELAGGLYEQFF
TRBJ1-2 . once TRBV5-1 TGCGCCAGCAGCTTCTCAGCTACAGGGAACGGCTACACCTTC CASSFSATGNGYTF
TRBJ1-4 . . TRBV7-2 TGTGCCAGCAGCTTAGAGAGGGACCGGGGGGAAAAACTGTTTTTT CASSLERDRGEKLFF
TRBJ2-1 . many TRBV29-1 TGCAGCGTTGCTGGCAATGAGCAGTTCTTC CSVAGNEQFF
TRBJ1-3 . few TRBV13 TGTGCCAGCAGCCGACGAAACACCATATATTTT CASSRRNTIYF
TRBJ2-5 . few TRBV20-1 TGCAGTGCTTCCAGTGGCGGTCTGGGAGAGACCCAGTACTTC CSASSGGLGETQYF
TRBJ1-6 . . TRBV6-5 TGTGCCAGCAGTTACGCAGGAAGGGTCTATAATTCACCCCTCCACTTT CASSYAGRVYNSPLHF
TRBJ2-3 . . TRBV6-6 TGTGCCAGCAGCCTAGGAGAGAGCGCAGATACGCAGTATTTT CASSLGESADTQYF
TRBJ2-3 . few TRBV7-9 TGTGCCAGCAGCATACAGGGTTGGTCGACAGATACGCAGTATTTT CASSIQGWSTDTQYF
TRBJ2-7 . . TRBV6-5 TGTGCCAGCAGTTACTCATTTGGCAACTACGAGCAGTACTTC CASSYSFGNYEQYF
TRBJ2-7 TRBD1 . TRBV6-5 TGTGCCAGCAGGCTGGGACAGATGTACGAGCAGTACTTC CASRLGQMYEQYF
TRBJ2-2 . few TRBV4-3 TGCGCCAGCAGCCAAGATTCATACACCGGGGAGCTGTTTTTT CASSQDSYTGELFF
TRBJ2-5 . . TRBV4-1 TGCGCCAGCAGCCAAGTCTCAGGCGAGACCCAGTACTTC CASSQVSGETQYF
TRBJ2-7 . . TRBV20-1 TGCAGTGCCCAAACACCGGGGGCCTCCTACGGGCAGTACTTC CSAQTPGASYGQYF
TRBJ2-3 TRBD2 few TRBV5-4 TGTGCCAGCAGCCCCCGGGGGGGCACAGATACGCAGTATTTT CASSPRGGTDTQYF
TRBJ1-3 . . TRBV12-5 TGTGCTAGTGGTTTGGTACAAGCAGGACCTGGAAACACCATATATTTT CASGLVQAGPGNTIYF
TRBJ2-3 . . TRBV5-6 TGTGCCAGCAGCTTGGGCCCCGTCGGGGATACGCAGTATTTT CASSLGPVGDTQYF
TRBJ2-3 . . TRBV4-2 TGTGCCAGCAGCCAAGTTGCGGAGCGAAGCACAGATACGCAGTATTTT CASSQVAERSTDTQYF
TRBJ2-1 TRBD2 . TRBV2 TGTGCCAGCTCCGAGGGCGGGAGGACCTACAATGAGCAGTTCTTC CASSEGGRTYNEQFF
TRBJ1-1 . . TRBV19 TGTGCCAGTAGTATTGCGGCCAGGGCGGTTACTGAAGCTTTCTTT CASSIAARAVTEAFF
TRBJ1-5 . . TRBV6-1 TGTGCCAGCAGTACCCGTAGGGGTGACAATCAGCCCCAGCATTTT CASSTRRGDNQPQHF
TRBJ2-3 . few TRBV12-3/TRBV12-4 TGTGCCAGCAGTTTATGGGGAGGCGGGACAGATACGCAGTATTTT CASSLWGGGTDTQYF
TRBJ2-1 . . TRBV27 TGTGCCAGCAGGGAACGGGCCCTAAGCTCCTACAATGAGCAGTTCTTC CASRERALSSYNEQFF